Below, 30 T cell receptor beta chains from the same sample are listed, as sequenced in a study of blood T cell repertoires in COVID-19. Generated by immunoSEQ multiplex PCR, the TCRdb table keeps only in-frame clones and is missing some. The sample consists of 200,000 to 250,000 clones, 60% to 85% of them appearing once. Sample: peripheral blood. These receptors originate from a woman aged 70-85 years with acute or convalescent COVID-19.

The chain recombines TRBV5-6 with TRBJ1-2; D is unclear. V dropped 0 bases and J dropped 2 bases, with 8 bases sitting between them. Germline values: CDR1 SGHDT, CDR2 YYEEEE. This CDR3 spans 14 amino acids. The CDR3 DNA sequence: TGTGCCAGCAGCTTGGGACACCTAAACTATGGCTACACCTTC. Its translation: CASSLGHLNYGYTF.

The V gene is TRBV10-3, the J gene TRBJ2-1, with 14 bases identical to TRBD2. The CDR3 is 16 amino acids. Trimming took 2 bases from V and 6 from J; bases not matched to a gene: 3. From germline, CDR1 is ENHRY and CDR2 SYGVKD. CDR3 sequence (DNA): TGTGCCATCAGTGAGCCCGGACTAGCGGGAGGCAATGAGCAGTTCTTC. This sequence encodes CAISEPGLAGGNEQFF.

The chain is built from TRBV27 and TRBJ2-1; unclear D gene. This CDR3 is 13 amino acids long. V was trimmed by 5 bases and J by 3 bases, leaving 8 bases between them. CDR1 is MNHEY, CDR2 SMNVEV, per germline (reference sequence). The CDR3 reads CASSPDFYNEQFF. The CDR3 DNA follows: TGTGCCAGCAGTCCCGACTTCTACAATGAGCAGTTCTTC.

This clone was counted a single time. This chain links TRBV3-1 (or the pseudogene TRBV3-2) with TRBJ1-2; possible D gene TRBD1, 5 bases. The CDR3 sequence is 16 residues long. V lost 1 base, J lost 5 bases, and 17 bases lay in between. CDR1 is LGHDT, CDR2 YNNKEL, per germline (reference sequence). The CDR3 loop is CASSQGEETSGYGYTF. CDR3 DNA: TGTGCCAGCAGCCAAGGGGAGGAAACCTCAGGGTATGGCTACACCTTC.

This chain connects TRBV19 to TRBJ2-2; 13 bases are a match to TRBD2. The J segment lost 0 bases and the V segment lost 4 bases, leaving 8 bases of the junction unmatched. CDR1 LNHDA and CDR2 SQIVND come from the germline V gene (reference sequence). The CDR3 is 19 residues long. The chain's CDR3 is CASSTGLAGNPANTGELFF. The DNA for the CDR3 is TGTGCCAGTAGTACGGGACTAGCGGGAAATCCCGCGAACACCGGGGAGCTGTTTTTT.

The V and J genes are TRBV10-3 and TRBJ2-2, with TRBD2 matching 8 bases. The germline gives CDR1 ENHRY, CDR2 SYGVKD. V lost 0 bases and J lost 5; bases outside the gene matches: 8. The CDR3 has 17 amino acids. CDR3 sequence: CAISESRSGSGTGELFF. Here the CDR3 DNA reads TGTGCCATCAGTGAGTCTCGCAGCGGGAGCGGGACCGGGGAGCTGTTTTTT.

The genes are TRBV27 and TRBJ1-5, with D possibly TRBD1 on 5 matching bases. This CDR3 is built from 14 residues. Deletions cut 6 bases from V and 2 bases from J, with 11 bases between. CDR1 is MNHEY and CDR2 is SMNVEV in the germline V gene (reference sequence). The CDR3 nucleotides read TGTGCCAGCAGGACCCAGGGTGGCAATCAGCCCCAGCATTTT. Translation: CASRTQGGNQPQHF.

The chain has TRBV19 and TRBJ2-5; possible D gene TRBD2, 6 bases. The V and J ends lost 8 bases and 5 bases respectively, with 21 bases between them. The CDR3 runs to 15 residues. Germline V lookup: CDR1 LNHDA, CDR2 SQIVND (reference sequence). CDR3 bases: TGTGCCAGTGCGGGCGGGACGCGAGAGCGGGAGACCCAGTACTTC. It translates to CASAGGTRERETQYF.

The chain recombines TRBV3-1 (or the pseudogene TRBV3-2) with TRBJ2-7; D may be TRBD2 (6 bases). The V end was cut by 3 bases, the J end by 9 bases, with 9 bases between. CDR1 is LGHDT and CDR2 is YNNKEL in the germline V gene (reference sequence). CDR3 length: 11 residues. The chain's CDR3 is CASSHGGGQYF. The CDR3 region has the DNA TGTGCCAGCAGCCACGGGGGTGGGCAGTACTTC.

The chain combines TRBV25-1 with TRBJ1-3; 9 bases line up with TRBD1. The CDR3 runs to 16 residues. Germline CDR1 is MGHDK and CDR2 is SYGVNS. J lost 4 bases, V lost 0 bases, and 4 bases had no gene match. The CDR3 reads CASSEYRTGAGNTIYF. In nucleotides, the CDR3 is TGTGCCAGCAGTGAATACAGGACAGGGGCCGGAAACACCATATATTTT.

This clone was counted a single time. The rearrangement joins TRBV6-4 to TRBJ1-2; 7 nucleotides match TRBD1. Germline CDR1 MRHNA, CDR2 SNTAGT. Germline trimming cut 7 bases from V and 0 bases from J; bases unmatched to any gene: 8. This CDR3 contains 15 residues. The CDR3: CASTQGGRANYGYTF. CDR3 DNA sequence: TGTGCCAGCACCCAAGGGGGCAGGGCTAACTATGGCTACACCTTC.

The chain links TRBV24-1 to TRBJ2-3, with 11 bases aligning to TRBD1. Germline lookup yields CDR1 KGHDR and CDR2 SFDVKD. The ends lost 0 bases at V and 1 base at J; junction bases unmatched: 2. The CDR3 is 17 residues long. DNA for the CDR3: TGTGCCACCAGTGATTTGGGGGACAGGGGGGGCACAGATACGCAGTATTTT. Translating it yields CATSDLGDRGGTDTQYF.

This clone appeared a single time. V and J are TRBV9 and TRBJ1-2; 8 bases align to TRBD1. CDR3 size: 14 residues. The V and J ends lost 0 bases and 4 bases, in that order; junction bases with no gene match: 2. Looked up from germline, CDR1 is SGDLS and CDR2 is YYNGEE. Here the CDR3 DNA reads TGTGCCAGCAGCGTAGTTACAGGGGGCTATGGCTACACCTTC. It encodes CASSVVTGGYGYTF.

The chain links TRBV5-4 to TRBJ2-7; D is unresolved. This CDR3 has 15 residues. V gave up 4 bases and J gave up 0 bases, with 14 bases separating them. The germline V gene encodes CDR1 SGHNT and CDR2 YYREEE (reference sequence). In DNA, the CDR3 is TGTGCCAGCAGCCCCCGGGTGGGTCCCTCCTACGAGCAGTACTTC. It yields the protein CASSPRVGPSYEQYF.

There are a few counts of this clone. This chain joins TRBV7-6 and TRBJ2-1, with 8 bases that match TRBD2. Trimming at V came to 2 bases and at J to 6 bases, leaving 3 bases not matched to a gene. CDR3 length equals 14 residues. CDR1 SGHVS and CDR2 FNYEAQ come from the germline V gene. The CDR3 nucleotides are TGTGCCAGCAGCTTACTCAGCGGGGGCAATGAGCAGTTCTTC. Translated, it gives CASSLLSGGNEQFF.

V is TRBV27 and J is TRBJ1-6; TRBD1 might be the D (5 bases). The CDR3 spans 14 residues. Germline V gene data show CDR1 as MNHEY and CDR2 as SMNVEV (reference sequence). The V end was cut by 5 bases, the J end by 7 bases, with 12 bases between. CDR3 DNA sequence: TGTGCCAGCAGTCCGGGACTATTGAATTCACCCCTCCACTTT. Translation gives CASSPGLLNSPLHF.

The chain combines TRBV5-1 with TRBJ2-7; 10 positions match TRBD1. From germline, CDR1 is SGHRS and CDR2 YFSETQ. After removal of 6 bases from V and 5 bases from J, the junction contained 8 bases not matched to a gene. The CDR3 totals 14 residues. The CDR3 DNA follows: TGCGCCAGCAACTCCGGGACAGGGGTCCACGAGCAGTACTTC. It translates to CASNSGTGVHEQYF.

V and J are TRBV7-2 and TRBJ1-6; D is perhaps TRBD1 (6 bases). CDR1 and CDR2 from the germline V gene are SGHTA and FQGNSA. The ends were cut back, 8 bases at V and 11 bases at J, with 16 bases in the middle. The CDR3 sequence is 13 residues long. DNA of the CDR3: TGTGCCAGCGAGGACAGTTCAAGGACACCCCTCCACTTT. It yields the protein CASEDSSRTPLHF.

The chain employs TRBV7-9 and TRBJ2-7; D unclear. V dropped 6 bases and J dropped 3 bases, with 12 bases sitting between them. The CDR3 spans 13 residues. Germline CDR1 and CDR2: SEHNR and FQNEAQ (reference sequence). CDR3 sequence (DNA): TGTGCCAGCAGTTTCGACTCGGACTACGAGCAGTACTTC. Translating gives CASSFDSDYEQYF.

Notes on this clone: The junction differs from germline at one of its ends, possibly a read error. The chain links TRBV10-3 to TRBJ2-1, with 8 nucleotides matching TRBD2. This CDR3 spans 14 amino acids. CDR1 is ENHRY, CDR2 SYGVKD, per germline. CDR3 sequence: CAISESVGSGVRLF. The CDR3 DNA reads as TGTGCCATCAGTGAGTCGGTTGGTAGCGGGGTACGGCTCTTC.

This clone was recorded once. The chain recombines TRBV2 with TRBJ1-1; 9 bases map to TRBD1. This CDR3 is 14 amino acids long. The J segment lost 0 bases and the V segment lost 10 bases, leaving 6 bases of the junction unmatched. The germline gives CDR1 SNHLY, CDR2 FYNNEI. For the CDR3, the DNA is TGTGCCACTTTAGGGGACAGGGTGAACACTGAAGCTTTCTTT. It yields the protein CATLGDRVNTEAFF. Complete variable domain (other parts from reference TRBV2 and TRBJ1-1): EPEVTQTPSHQVTQMGQEVILRCVPISNHLYFYWYRQILGQKVEFLVSFYNNEISEKSEIFDDQFSVERPDGSNFTLKIRSTKLEDSAMYFCATLGDRVNTEAFFGQGTRLTVV.

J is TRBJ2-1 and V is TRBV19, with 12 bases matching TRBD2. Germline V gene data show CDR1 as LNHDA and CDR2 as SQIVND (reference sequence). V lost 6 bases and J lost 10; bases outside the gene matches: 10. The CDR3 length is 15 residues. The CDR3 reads CASSTTSGSIQEQFF. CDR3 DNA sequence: TGTGCCAGTAGCACGACTAGCGGGAGTATTCAAGAGCAGTTCTTC.

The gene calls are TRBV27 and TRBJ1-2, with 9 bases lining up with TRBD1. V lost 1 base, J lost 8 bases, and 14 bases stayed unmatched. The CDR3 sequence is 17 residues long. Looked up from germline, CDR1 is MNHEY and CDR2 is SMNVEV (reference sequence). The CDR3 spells CASSLWGQGSKGGGYTF. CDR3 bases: TGTGCCAGCAGTTTATGGGGACAGGGAAGCAAGGGGGGGGGCTACACCTTC.

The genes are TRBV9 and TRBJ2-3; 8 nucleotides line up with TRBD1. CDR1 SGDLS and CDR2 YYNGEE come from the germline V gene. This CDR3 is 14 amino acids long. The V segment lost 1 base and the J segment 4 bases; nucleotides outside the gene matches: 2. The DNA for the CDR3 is TGTGCCAGCAGCGTACAGGGGGCCCCAGATACGCAGTATTTT. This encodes CASSVQGAPDTQYF.

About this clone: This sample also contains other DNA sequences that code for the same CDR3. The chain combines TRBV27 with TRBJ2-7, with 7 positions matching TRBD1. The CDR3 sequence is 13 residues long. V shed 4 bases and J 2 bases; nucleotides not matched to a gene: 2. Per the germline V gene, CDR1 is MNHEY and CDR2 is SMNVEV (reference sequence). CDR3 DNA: TGTGCCAGCAGTTCAGGGGGACCCTACGAGCAGTACTTC. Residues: CASSSGGPYEQYF.

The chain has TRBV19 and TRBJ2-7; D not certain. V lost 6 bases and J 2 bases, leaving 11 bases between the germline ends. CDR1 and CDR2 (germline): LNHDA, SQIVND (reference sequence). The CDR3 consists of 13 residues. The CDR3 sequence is CASSLTRTYEQYF. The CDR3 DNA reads TGTGCCAGTAGCCTGACAAGGACCTACGAGCAGTACTTC.

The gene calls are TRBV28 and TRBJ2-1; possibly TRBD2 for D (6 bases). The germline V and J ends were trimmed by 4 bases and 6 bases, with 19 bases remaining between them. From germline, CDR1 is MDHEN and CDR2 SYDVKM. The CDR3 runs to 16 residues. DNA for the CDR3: TGTGCCAGCAGTTCCCCGAGCAGGGACTTGGGCAATGAGCAGTTCTTC. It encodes CASSSPSRDLGNEQFF.

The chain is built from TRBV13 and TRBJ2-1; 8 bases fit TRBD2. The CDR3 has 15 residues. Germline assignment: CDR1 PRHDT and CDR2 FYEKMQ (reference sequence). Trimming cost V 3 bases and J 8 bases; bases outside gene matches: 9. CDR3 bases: TGTGCCAGCAGCTTCCGACGGTCGGGGGGGGATGAGCAGTTCTTC. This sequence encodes CASSFRRSGGDEQFF.

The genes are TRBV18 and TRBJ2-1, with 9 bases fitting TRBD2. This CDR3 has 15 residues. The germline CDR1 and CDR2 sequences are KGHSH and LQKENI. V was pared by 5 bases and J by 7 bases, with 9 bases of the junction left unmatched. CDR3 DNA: TGTGCCAGCTCATCGTTGCCTAGCGGGACGAATGAGCAGTTCTTC. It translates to CASSSLPSGTNEQFF.

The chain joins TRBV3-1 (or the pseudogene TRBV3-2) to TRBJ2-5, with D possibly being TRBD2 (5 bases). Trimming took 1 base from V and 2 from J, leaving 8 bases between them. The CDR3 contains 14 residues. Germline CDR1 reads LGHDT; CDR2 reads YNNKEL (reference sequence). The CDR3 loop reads CASSQGLRQETQYF. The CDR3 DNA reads TGTGCCAGCAGCCAAGGACTACGGCAAGAGACCCAGTACTTC.